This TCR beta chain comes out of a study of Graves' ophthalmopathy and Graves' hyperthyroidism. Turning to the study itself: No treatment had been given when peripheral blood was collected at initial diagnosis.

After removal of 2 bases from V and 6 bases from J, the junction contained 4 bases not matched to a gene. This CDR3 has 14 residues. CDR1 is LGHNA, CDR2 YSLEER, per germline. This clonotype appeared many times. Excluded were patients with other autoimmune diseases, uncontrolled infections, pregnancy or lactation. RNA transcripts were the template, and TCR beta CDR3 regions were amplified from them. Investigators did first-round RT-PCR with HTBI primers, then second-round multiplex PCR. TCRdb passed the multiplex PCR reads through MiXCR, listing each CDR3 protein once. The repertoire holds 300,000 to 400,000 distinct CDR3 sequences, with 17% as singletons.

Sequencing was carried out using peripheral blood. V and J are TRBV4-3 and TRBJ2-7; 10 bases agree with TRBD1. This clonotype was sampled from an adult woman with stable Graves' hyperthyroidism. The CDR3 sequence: CASSQTGTGVEQYF. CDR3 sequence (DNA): TGCGCCAGCAGCCAAACCGGGACAGGGGTCGAGCAGTACTTC.